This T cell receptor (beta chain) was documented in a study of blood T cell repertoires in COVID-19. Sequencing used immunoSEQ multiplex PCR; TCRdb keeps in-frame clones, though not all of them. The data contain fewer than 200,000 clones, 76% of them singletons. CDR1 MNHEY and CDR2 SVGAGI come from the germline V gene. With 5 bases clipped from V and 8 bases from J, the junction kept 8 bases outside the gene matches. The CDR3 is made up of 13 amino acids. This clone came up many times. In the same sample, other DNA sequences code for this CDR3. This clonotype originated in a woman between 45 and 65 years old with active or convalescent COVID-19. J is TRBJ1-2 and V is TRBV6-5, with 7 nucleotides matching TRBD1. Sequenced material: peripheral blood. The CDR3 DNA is TGTGCCAGCAGTCGACAGGGTCGAGGCGGCTACACCTTC. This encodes CASSRQGRGGYTF.